This T cell receptor (beta chain) originates from a study of cytotoxic CD8 clonotypes in ibrutinib-treated CLL. Looked up from germline, CDR1 is LNHDA and CDR2 is SQIVND (reference sequence). The CDR3 covers 17 residues. The V and J ends lost 3 bases and 6 bases respectively, with 21 bases between them. TCRdb keeps only in-frame clones here, not all; method: immunoSEQ multiplex PCR. The profile covers tens of thousands of clones, with approximately 71% appearing a single time and 43% taken by the ten largest. This sequence was found in a human donor with chronic lymphocytic leukemia. The genes are TRBV19 and TRBJ1-5; a possible D gene is TRBD1 (5 bases). The sequenced sample was PBMCs, obtained after 12 months of ibrutinib treatment. The CDR3 spells CASSMPLPGVGGQPQHF. The DNA for the CDR3 is TGTGCCAGTAGTATGCCCCTCCCGGGGGTGGGGGGTCAGCCCCAGCATTTT. The full variable domain, with the rest looked up from reference TRBV19 and TRBJ1-5, is DGGITQSPKYLFRKEGQNVTLSCEQNLNHDAMYWYRQDPGQGLRLIYYSQIVNDFQKGDIAEGYSVSREKKESFPLTVTSAQKNPTAFYLCASSMPLPGVGGQPQHFGDGTRLSIL.